Following are 17 T cell receptor beta chains from one sample sequenced in a study of tumor-infiltrating lymphocytes in primary liver carcinoma. A primer in the constant region served to generate TCR beta cDNA from approximately 460 ng of total RNA. Nested multiplex PCR, run for three rounds with slightly modified ARM-PCR, yielded TCR beta libraries. The opening two PCR rounds, approximately 10 cycles each, paired TRBV1-TRBV30 forward primers with a C-beta reverse primer. TCRdb re-derived calls from the multiplex PCR reads in MiXCR, one entry per CDR3 protein. The sample includes 330,000 or so distinct CDR3 sequences, less than 65% seen only once; the top ten take about 6.5%. The researchers obtained blood RNA from unsorted whole blood and also extracted germline DNA. Sample: peripheral blood. These receptors originate from a middle-aged man with primary liver carcinoma and hepatitis B virus infection.

The chain is built from TRBV11-2 and TRBJ2-5; D gene uncertain. Germline CDR1 SGHAT, CDR2 FQNNGV. Trimming cost V 5 bases and J 5 bases, with 15 bases left between them. The CDR3 extends over 14 amino acids. The CDR3: CASSSLLILETQYF. CDR3 DNA sequence: TGTGCCAGCAGCAGTTTACTTATTCTCGAGACCCAGTACTTC.

As to this clonotype: A much larger clone differs by one base, so this may be a read error. CDR3 in amino acids: CASSYGASPAPYNYERFF. Here the CDR3 DNA reads TGTGCCAGCAGTTACGGGGCTAGCCCCGCCCCCTACAATTATGAGCGGTTCTTC. This chain connects TRBV6-2 or TRBV6-3 to TRBJ2-1; D tentatively reads TRBD1 or TRBD2 (5 bases each). The CDR3 covers 18 residues. Germline V gene lookup returns CDR1 MNHEY and CDR2 SVGEGT.

About this clonotype: Since the CDR3 does not end with the conserved phenylalanine or tryptophan, this likely comes from a read error. The V gene is TRBV5-4, the J gene TRBJ1-6; D is uncertain. The length of the CDR3 is 13 residues. Trimming cost V 0 bases and J 5 bases, with 3 bases left between them. The germline V gene has CDR1 SGHNT and CDR2 YYREEE (reference sequence). CDR3 residues: CASSLANNSPLHY. The DNA for the CDR3 is TGTGCCAGCAGCTTGGCGAATAATTCACCCCTCCACTAT.

This clonotype was seen at least ten times. The chain is built from TRBV11-1 and TRBJ2-7; 7 positions match TRBD1. There are 15 residues in the CDR3. The germline CDR1 and CDR2 sequences are SGHAT and FQDESV (reference sequence). V shed 1 base and J 5 bases; nucleotides not matched to a gene: 8. CDR3 in amino acids: CASSLEGTVFHEQYF. DNA for the CDR3: TGTGCCAGCAGCTTAGAGGGGACAGTCTTCCACGAGCAGTACTTC.

This chain joins TRBV11-2 and TRBJ1-5; 8 bases line up with TRBD1. V trimming: 1 base; J trimming: 7 bases; junction bases outside the gene matches: 6. Germline CDR1 reads SGHAT; CDR2 reads FQNNGV. CDR3 length: 15 amino acids. The CDR3 nucleotides read TGTGCCAGCAGCTTAGGACAGGGGTCTGGACAGCCCCAGCATTTT. This codes for CASSLGQGSGQPQHF.

On this clonotype itself: Since a much larger clone is just one base distant, this may be a read error. The rearrangement joins TRBV12-5 to TRBJ2-7; D may be TRBD1 (6 bases). The CDR3 spans 12 residues. V was clipped by 7 bases and J by 5 bases, with 12 bases between them. Germline values: CDR1 LGHNT, CDR2 FRNRAP. CDR3 region: CASDARDNEQYF. CDR3 DNA sequence: TGTGCTAGTGATGCCAGGGACAACGAGCAGTACTTC.

About this clonotype: A read error is possible here, since a much larger clone lies one base away. The rearrangement uses TRBV6-2 or TRBV6-3 and TRBJ2-5; D unclear. The CDR3 consists of 15 residues. Germline V gene data show CDR1 as MNHEY and CDR2 as SVGEGT. This CDR3 is CVSSYSTRREETQYF. The DNA of the CDR3 is TGTGTCAGCAGTTACTCGACCAGGCGTGAAGAGACCCAGTACTTC.

At least ten counts were recorded for this clonotype. V is TRBV5-1 and J is TRBJ1-2, with D unclear. V lost 4 bases, J lost 2 bases, and 12 bases lay in between. Germline CDR1 SGHRS, CDR2 YFSETQ. The CDR3 is 14 residues long. CDR3 loop: CASSLLTVNYGYTF. CDR3 coding DNA: TGCGCCAGCAGCCTTTTGACTGTAAACTATGGCTACACCTTC. Supplemented by reference TRBV5-1 and TRBJ1-2, the full variable domain reads KAGVTQTPRYLIKTRGQQVTLSCSPISGHRSVSWYQQTPGQGLQFLFEYFSETQRNKGNFPGRFSGRQFSNSRSEMNVSTLELGDSALYLCASSLLTVNYGYTFGSGTRLTVV.

Remarks on this clonotype: Germline and junction disagree at one end, which may indicate a read error. The chain has TRBV5-6 and TRBJ1-1, with D unresolved. The V gene's germline CDR1 is SGHDT and CDR2 YYEEEE. This CDR3 contains 13 residues. CDR3 sequence reads: CASGLVWSTEAFF. The CDR3 bases are TGTGCCAGCGGCTTGGTGTGGTCCACTGAAGCTTTCTTT. Full variable domain (outside the CDR3, taken from reference TRBV5-6 and TRBJ1-1): DAGVTQSPTHLIKTRGQQVTLRCSPKSGHDTVSWYQQALGQGPQFIFQYYEEEERQRGNFPDRFSGHQFPNYSSELNVNALLLGDSALYLCASGLVWSTEAFFGQGTRLTVV.

Details on this clonotype: Mismatch with germline at one junction end may stem from a read error. The gene calls are TRBV7-9 and TRBJ2-7; D uncertain. This CDR3 is 14 amino acids long. Looked up from germline, CDR1 is SEHNR and CDR2 is FQNEAQ (reference sequence). The CDR3 protein is CPSSSPQESYEQYF. In DNA form, the CDR3 reads TGTCCCAGCAGCTCCCCGCAAGAGTCCTACGAGCAGTACTTC.

As concerns this clonotype: The junction departs from germline at one end; a sequencing error may be responsible. This rearrangement joins TRBV6-2 or TRBV6-3 to TRBJ2-2, with TRBD1 matching 8 bases. The germline V gene has CDR1 MNHEY and CDR2 SVGEGT. This CDR3 contains 16 residues. The CDR3, as DNA: TGCGCCAGCAGTTCTCCGAGACAGGGGTTCACCGGGGAGCTGTTTTTT. Translating gives CASSSPRQGFTGELFF.

As concerns this clonotype: A read error is possible here, since a much larger clone lies one base away. The J gene is TRBJ1-5, the V gene TRBV10-3, with 8 bases lining up with TRBD1. The DNA matches TRBJ2-3 better at its end, which makes the J call doubtful. CDR3 length equals 15 residues. Germline lookup yields CDR1 ENHRY and CDR2 SYGVKD. CDR3: CAIREGQGNNQPQYF. The CDR3 region has the DNA TGTGCCATCAGGGAAGGACAGGGTAACAATCAGCCCCAGTATTTT.

This clonotype was detected ten times or more. The rearrangement uses TRBV4-1 and TRBJ1-1, with 7 bases lining up with TRBD1. This CDR3 comprises 14 residues. V was pared by 4 bases and J by 0 bases, with 2 bases of the junction left unmatched. From germline, CDR1 is MGHRA and CDR2 YSYEKL. The CDR3 here is CASSPGQMNTEAFF. CDR3 bases: TGCGCCAGCAGCCCGGGACAGATGAACACTGAAGCTTTCTTT.

This clonotype was picked up a small number of times. The chain links TRBV6-6 to TRBJ2-1, with D maybe TRBD2 (5 bases). In germline, CDR1 is MNHNY, CDR2 SVGAGI (reference sequence). This CDR3 comprises 15 residues. V lost 4 bases and J lost 5, with 15 bases in between. The CDR3 DNA reads TGTGCCAGCAGTTTCCGGGGTTCCGGAGACAATGAGCAGTTCTTC. Amino acids: CASSFRGSGDNEQFF.

The V and J genes are TRBV11-2 and TRBJ1-4; no reliable D call. Germline V lookup: CDR1 SGHAT, CDR2 FQNNGV. V was clipped by 4 bases and J by 8 bases, with 20 bases between them. This CDR3 has 16 residues. This CDR3 is CASSSFRDVAREKLFF. For the CDR3, the DNA is TGTGCCAGCAGCTCTTTTCGTGATGTGGCTAGGGAAAAACTGTTTTTT.

At least ten counts were recorded for this clonotype. The chain couples TRBV4-2 to TRBJ1-5, with D possibly matching TRBD1 (6 bases). This CDR3 is built from 16 residues. V was shortened by 5 bases and J by 2 bases, with 16 bases between the two germline ends. Germline loops: CDR1 LGHNA, CDR2 YNFKEQ. CDR3 amino acids: CASSSTDRLGNQPQHF. Written as DNA, the CDR3 is TGTGCCAGCAGCTCCACGGACAGATTGGGCAATCAGCCCCAGCATTTT.

This clonotype showed up many times. The chain links TRBV10-3 to TRBJ2-2, with 7 positions matching TRBD1. Germline V gives CDR1 ENHRY, CDR2 SYGVKD. After removal of 10 bases from V and 1 base from J, the junction contained 9 bases not matched to a gene. The CDR3 loop spans 15 amino acids. The chain's CDR3 is CATHSGTENTGELFF. The CDR3, as DNA: TGTGCCACGCACTCCGGGACAGAGAACACCGGGGAGCTGTTTTTT.